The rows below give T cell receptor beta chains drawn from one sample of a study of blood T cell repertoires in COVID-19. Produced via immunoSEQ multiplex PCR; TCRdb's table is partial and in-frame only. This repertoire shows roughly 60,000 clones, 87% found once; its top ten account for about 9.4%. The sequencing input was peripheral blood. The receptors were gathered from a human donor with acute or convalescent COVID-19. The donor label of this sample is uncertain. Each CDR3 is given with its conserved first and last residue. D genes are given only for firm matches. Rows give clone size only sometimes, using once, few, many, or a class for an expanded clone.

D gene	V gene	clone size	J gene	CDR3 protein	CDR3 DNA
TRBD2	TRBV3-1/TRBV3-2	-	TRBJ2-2	CASSQVSGARELFF	TGTGCCAGCAGCCAAGTTAGCGGGGCCCGGGAGCTGTTTTTT
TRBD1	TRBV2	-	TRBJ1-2	CASTPETGNNYGYTF	TGTGCCAGCACCCCCGAGACAGGGAACAACTATGGCTACACCTTC
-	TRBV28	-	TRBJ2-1	CASSRIVNEQFF	TGTGCCAGCAGCCGTATCGTCAATGAGCAGTTCTTC
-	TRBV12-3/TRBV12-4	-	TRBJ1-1	CASTFTLNTEAFF	TGTGCCAGCACCTTTACTTTGAACACTGAAGCTTTCTTT
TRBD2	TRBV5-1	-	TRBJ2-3	CASIRGLAGFGDTQYF	TGCGCCAGCATCCGGGGACTAGCGGGGTTTGGAGATACGCAGTATTTT
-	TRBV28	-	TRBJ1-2	CASSLQNAYGYTF	TGTGCCAGCAGTTTACAGAATGCCTATGGCTACACCTTC
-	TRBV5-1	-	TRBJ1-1	CASSSHTNTEAFF	TGCGCCAGCAGCTCTCACACGAACACTGAAGCTTTCTTT
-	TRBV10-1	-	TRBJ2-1	CASSESIGWGAGKQFF	TGCGCCAGCAGTGAGTCGATAGGGTGGGGAGCAGGCAAGCAGTTCTTC
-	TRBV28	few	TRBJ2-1	CASSLMPLRDNEQFF	TGTGCCAGCAGTCTTATGCCCCTGAGGGACAATGAGCAGTTCTTC
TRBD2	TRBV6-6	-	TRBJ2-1	CASSYSGTSGSYEQFF	TGTGCCAGCAGTTACTCCGGGACTAGCGGGAGTTATGAGCAGTTCTTC
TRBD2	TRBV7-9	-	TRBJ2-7	CASSRGLAGFYEQYF	TGTGCCAGCAGCCGGGGACTAGCGGGATTCTACGAGCAGTACTTC
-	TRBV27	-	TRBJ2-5	CASSLDAVTQYF	TGTGCCAGCAGTTTAGATGCGGTGACCCAGTACTTC
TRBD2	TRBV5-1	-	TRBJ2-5	CASSGSGRVETQYF	TGCGCCAGCAGCGGTAGCGGGAGGGTAGAGACCCAGTACTTC
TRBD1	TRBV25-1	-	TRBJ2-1	CASRRTGLGEQFF	TGTGCCAGCAGGAGGACAGGGCTCGGGGAGCAGTTCTTC